This T cell receptor (beta chain) derives from a study of blood T cells in healthy people across ages. The second PCR ran about 7 to 12 cycles with a sample-barcoded 5' primer and J-beta primers. Each cDNA molecule received a tag from a template-switch adaptor that had 12 random nucleotides. TCRdb reprocessed the 5' RACE reads via MiXCR and lists one record per CDR3 protein. This table has about 1,400,000 distinct CDR3 sequences, approximately 42% appearing once. Broader study findings: Across samples, TCR beta diversity tracked strongly with naive T cell percentage. Researchers said unsorted PBMCs prevented a conclusive naive versus antigen-experienced comparison. A roughly linear age-dependent decrease characterized TCR beta diversity per million T cells.

The CDR3 extends over 14 amino acids. The V segment lost 5 bases and the J segment 10 bases; nucleotides outside the gene matches: 8. Comments on this clonotype: Its antigen is undetermined.

This TCR came from a woman between 18 and 30 years old in good health. The J gene is TRBJ1-6, the V gene TRBV12-3 or TRBV12-4, with 7 bases that match TRBD1. The sequencing sample was made of blood. DNA of the CDR3: TGTGCCAGCAGTACCCGACAGGGTCGATCACCCCTCCACTTT. This translates into CASSTRQGRSPLHF.